This TCR beta chain was observed in a study of low-dose radiotherapy and immunotherapy resistance in tumors. At the level of the study: On an every-two-weeks schedule, patients received intravenous nivolumab 240 mg, along with ipilimumab 1 mg/kg every six weeks. Patients took oral aspirin 300 mg daily for four cycles from cycle 1 day 1.

This clonotype was counted ten times or more. First-strand cDNA used TRAV- and TRBV-specific primers, covering alpha and beta chains. TCRs were put through approximately 20 PCR cycles of amplification with Phusion. A constant-region primer and the V-primer adapter served as the primer pair. One entry per CDR3 protein, called by TCRdb with MiXCR from the reads. The top ten hold roughly 8.3% of the sample, which has about 35,000 distinct CDR3 sequences, about a fifth seen once. The V gene lost 4 bases and the J gene lost 1 base, with 8 bases spanning the gap. Looked up from germline, CDR1 is SGHRS and CDR2 is YFSETQ. This CDR3 region has 13 residues. The sample's time point: after trial treatment. The treatment here: LDRT plus nivolumab, ipilimumab, low-dose cyclophosphamide and aspirin (RACIN trial).

This chain uses TRBV5-1 with TRBJ1-2; D not certain. This specimen was PBMCs, taken after low-dose radiotherapy plus immunotherapy. This TCR was sampled from a female donor with ovarian cancer. DNA for the CDR3: TGCGCCAGCAGCCCGGACGGTAACTATGGCTACACCTTC. Its protein product is CASSPDGNYGYTF.